This T cell receptor beta chain was obtained from a study of T cells after yellow fever vaccination. This clonotype was detected only a few times. The antigen is not known. The CDR3 runs 15 residues. Germline lookup yields CDR1 SGHVS and CDR2 FQNEAQ. V was pared by 3 bases and J by 0 bases, with 10 bases between. Findings and limits, study-wide: Most clones from primary vaccination were detected again post-booster (just under 97% CD4, 70% to 90% CD8).

A universal primer site and UMIs were added as TCR cDNA was made by 5'RACE template switching. TCRdb fed the 5' RACE reads into MiXCR, producing one record per CDR3 protein. The sample has about 360,000 distinct CDR3 sequences; around 6.4% are singletons. This chain uses TRBV7-8 with TRBJ2-3, with a possible D match to TRBD2 (5 bases). This TCR derives from a man aged 25 to 45 who received the YFV17D yellow fever vaccine. Specimen: PBMCs, collected 5 days after the yellow fever booster vaccination. Here the CDR3 DNA reads TGTGCCAGCAGCTTCAGAGGGCAAAGCACAGATACGCAGTATTTT. Translation: CASSFRGQSTDTQYF.